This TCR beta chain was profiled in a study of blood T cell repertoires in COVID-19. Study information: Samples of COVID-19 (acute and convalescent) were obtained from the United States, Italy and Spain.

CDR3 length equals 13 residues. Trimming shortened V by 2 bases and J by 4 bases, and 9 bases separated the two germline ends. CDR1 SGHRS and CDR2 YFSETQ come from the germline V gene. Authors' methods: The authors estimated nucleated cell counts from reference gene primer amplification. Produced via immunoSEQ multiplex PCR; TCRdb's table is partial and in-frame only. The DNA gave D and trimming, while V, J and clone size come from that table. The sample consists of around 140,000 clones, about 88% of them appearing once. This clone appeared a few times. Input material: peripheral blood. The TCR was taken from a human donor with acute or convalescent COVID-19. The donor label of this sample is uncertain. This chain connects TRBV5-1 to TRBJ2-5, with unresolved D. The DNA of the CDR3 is TGCGCCAGCAGCTTAGAGATCGCAGAGACCCAGTACTTC. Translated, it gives CASSLEIAETQYF.